This T cell receptor beta chain was observed in a study of blood T cell repertoires in COVID-19. CDR1 and CDR2 from the germline V gene are SEHNR and FQNEAQ (reference sequence). The CDR3 sequence is 13 residues long. Deletions cut 4 bases from V and 8 bases from J, with 12 bases between. TCRdb's copy holds only in-frame clones and misses some; the assay was immunoSEQ multiplex PCR. The table lists about 210,000 clones, approximately 78% of them singletons. This sequence originates from a woman between 35 and 50 years old with acute or convalescent COVID-19. Material for sequencing was peripheral blood. This chain connects TRBV7-9 to TRBJ2-1; D is uncertain. CDR3 bases: TGTGCCAGCAGCTCCGACCTAGAAGATGAGCAGTTCTTC. Its translation: CASSSDLEDEQFF.